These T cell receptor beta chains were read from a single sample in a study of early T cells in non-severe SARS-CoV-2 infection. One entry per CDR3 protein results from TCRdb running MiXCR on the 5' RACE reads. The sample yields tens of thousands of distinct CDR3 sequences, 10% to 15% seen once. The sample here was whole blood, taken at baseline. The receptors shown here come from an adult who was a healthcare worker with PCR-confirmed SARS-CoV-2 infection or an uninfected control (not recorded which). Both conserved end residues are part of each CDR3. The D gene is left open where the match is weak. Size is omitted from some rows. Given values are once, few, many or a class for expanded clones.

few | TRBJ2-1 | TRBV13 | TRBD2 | TGTGCCAGCAGCCCCAGACTAGCGGGAGGGCCGGGGCGTCGAAATGAGCAGTTCTTC | CASSPRLAGGPGRRNEQFF
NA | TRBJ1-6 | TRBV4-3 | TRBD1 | TGCGCCAGCAGCCAGGAACCTTTGGGACAGGGCCTTTATAATTCACCCCTCCACTTT | CASSQEPLGQGLYNSPLHF
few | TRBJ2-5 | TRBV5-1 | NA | TGCGCCAGCAGCTTGGGGCAAGAGACCCAGTACTTC | CASSLGQETQYF
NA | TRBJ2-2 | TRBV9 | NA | TGTGCCAGCAGTGGCACCATTAACACCGGGGAGCTGTTTTTT | CASSGTINTGELFF
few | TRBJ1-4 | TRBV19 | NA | TGTGCCAGTAACCCGGGAGATCCCGATGAAAAACTGTTTTTT | CASNPGDPDEKLFF
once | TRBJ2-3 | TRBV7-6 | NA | TGTGCCAGCAGCGTGCAGGAGTACACAGATACGCAGTATTTT | CASSVQEYTDTQYF
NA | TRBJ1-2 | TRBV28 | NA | TGTGCCAGCACCGGAAACTATGGCTACACCTTC | CASTGNYGYTF
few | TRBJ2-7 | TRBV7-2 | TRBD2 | TGTGCCAGCAGCTTTCGACTAGCGGGAGGCACCTACGAGCAGTACTTC | CASSFRLAGGTYEQYF
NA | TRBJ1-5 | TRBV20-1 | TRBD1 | TGCAGTGCTAGGGCCAGGGGGCCTGCCCAGCCCCAGCATTTT | CSARARGPAQPQHF
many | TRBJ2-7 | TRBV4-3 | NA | TGCGCCAGCAGCCAAGCTTTAACAGCCTCCTACGAGCAGTACTTC | CASSQALTASYEQYF
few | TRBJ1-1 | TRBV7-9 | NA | TGTGCCAGCAGGAACAGTCAGGGGAGGACTGAAGCTTTCTTT | CASRNSQGRTEAFF
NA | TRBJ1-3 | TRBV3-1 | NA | TGTGCCAGCAGCCAGCCCACAGGAAACACCATATATTTT | CASSQPTGNTIYF
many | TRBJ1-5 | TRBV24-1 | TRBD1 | TGTGCCACCAGTGATACGGGACAGCACAATCAGCCCCAGCATTTT | CATSDTGQHNQPQHF
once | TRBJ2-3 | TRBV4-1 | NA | TGCGCCAGCAGCCAATCAGATACGCAGTATTTT | CASSQSDTQYF
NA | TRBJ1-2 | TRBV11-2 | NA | TGTGCCAGCAGATCAGGGGTTGGGAACTATGGCTACACCTTC | CASRSGVGNYGYTF
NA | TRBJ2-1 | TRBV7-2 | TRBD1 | TGTGCCAGCAGCTCACAGGGGTCGAGAGAGCAGTTCTTC | CASSSQGSREQFF
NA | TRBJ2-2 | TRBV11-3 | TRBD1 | TGTGCCAGCAGTCAAGCAGGGACAGCGACCGGGGAGCTGTTTTTT | CASSQAGTATGELFF
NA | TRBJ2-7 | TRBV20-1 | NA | TGCAGTGCCCTCGGGAGACCTTCCTACGAGCAGTACTTC | CSALGRPSYEQYF